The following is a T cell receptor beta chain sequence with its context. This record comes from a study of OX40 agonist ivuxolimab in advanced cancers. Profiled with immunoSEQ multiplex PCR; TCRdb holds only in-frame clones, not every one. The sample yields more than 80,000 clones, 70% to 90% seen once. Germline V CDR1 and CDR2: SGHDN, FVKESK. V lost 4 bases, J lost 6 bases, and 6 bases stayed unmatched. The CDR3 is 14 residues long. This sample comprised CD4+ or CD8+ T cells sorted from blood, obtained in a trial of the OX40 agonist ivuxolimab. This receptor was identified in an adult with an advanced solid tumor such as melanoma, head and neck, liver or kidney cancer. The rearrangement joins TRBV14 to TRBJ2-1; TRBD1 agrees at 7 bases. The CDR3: CASSPRRDSNEQFF. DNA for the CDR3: TGTGCCAGCAGCCCACGCCGGGACAGCAATGAGCAGTTCTTC.